Below are 9 T cell receptor beta chains sequenced from a single sample in a study of T-cell reconstitution after alpha-beta-depleted transplantation in children. The library targeted TCRbeta and was prepared with unique molecular identifiers. TCRdb independently ran MiXCR on the PCR reads; one entry per CDR3 protein. The sample includes about 590,000 distinct CDR3 sequences, around 13% seen only once; the top ten take over 2%. The sample was PBMCs, mostly from graft donor cells, taken 360 days after TCRalphabeta/CD19-depleted stem cell transplant. The receptor source for this set is a male patient younger than 18 who had a stem cell transplant for acute myeloid leukemia, so the T cells may come from the graft donor.

The sample holds a few counts of this clonotype. The CDR3 protein is CASSLASGLAGYEQYF. CDR3 nucleotides: TGTGCCAGCAGCTTAGCGTCGGGACTAGCGGGGTACGAGCAGTACTTC. The chain uses TRBV7-2 and TRBJ2-7, with 13 bases identical to TRBD2. Germline values: CDR1 SGHTA, CDR2 FQGNSA. The CDR3 runs to 16 residues. The V segment lost 0 bases and the J segment 4 bases; nucleotides outside the gene matches: 3.

V is TRBV28 and J is TRBJ1-2; D perhaps matches TRBD1 (5 bases). In germline, CDR1 is MDHEN, CDR2 SYDVKM. V was pared by 6 bases and J by 0 bases, with 20 bases between. There are 17 residues in the CDR3. Here the CDR3 reads CASSSRGGALPNYGYTF. In nucleotides, the CDR3 is TGTGCCAGCAGCTCCCGGGGAGGGGCCCTTCCTAACTATGGCTACACCTTC.

This clonotype was picked up a small number of times. CDR3 DNA: TGTGCCAGCAGTGGGACCCCCAGGAGCTCCTACAATGAGCAGTTCTTC. Protein sequence: CASSGTPRSSYNEQFF. The gene calls are TRBV2 and TRBJ2-1; D gene uncertain. This CDR3 contains 16 residues. In germline, CDR1 is SNHLY, CDR2 FYNNEI. The germline V and J ends were trimmed by 4 bases and 0 bases, with 13 bases remaining between them.

This clonotype appeared many times. The chain couples TRBV6-1 to TRBJ2-3; TRBD2 matches at 10 bases. The ends lost 6 bases at V and 2 bases at J; junction bases unmatched: 11. The CDR3 consists of 17 residues. Per germline, CDR1 MNHNS and CDR2 SASEGT. The CDR3: CASRRRTSGHATDTQYF. In DNA, the CDR3 is TGTGCCAGCAGAAGAAGGACTAGCGGACATGCCACAGATACGCAGTATTTT.

The DNA for the CDR3 is TGTGCCTGGATAAAGAGCTCCTACGAGCAGTACTTC. This gives the protein CAWIKSSYEQYF. The chain carries TRBV30 and TRBJ2-7; D not resolved. CDR1 is GTSNPN, CDR2 SVGIG, per germline (reference sequence). This CDR3 comprises 12 residues. V was pared by 4 bases and J by 0 bases, with 7 bases between.

The V and J genes are TRBV20-1 and TRBJ2-5, with 8 bases lining up with TRBD2. Germline CDR1 DFQATT, CDR2 SNEGSKA (reference sequence). The CDR3 is made up of 14 amino acids. With 6 bases clipped from V and 5 bases from J, the junction kept 11 bases outside the gene matches. CDR3 loop: CSADPGLDGETQYF. The CDR3 DNA is TGCAGTGCCGACCCGGGACTAGATGGGGAGACCCAGTACTTC.

The chain joins TRBV7-9 to TRBJ1-6, with no clear D. The germline V gene encodes CDR1 SEHNR and CDR2 FQNEAQ (reference sequence). This CDR3 has 15 amino acids. The V gene lost 3 bases and the J gene lost 7 bases, with 13 bases spanning the gap. CDR3 DNA: TGTGCCAGCAGCTTGTACAGTCCTAAGAATTCACCCCTCCACTTT. Its translation: CASSLYSPKNSPLHF.

This clonotype showed up many times. This rearrangement joins TRBV20-1 to TRBJ2-3; 10 bases are shared with TRBD2. Germline V gene sequence: CDR1 DFQATT, CDR2 SNEGSKA (reference sequence). J gave up 4 bases and V 5 bases, and 12 bases lay outside the gene matches. The CDR3 covers 16 residues. The chain's CDR3 is CSAFSLAGVGADTQYF. The CDR3 DNA sequence: TGCAGTGCTTTCTCTCTAGCGGGAGTCGGAGCAGATACGCAGTATTTT.

The rearrangement uses TRBV28 and TRBJ2-3; perhaps TRBD1 as D (6 bases). V was clipped by 0 bases and J by 2 bases, with 9 bases between them. This CDR3 region has 15 residues. Germline V gives CDR1 MDHEN, CDR2 SYDVKM. The CDR3 here is CASSLWGTLTDTQYF. CDR3 coding DNA: TGTGCCAGCAGTTTATGGGGGACACTCACAGATACGCAGTATTTT. Complete variable domain (other parts from reference TRBV28 and TRBJ2-3): DVKVTQSSRYLVKRTGEKVFLECVQDMDHENMFWYRQDPGLGLRLIYFSYDVKMKEKGDIPEGYSVSREKKERFSLILESASTNQTSMYLCASSLWGTLTDTQYFGPGTRLTVL.